These T cell receptor beta chains were read from a single sample in a study of Graves' ophthalmopathy and Graves' hyperthyroidism. MiXCR, applied by TCRdb to the multiplex PCR reads, yields one record per CDR3 protein. The top ten clones hold about 6.6% of a sample with roughly 610,000 distinct CDR3 sequences, about a fifth of them seen once. Specimen: peripheral blood. The source is a young woman with stable Graves' hyperthyroidism. Some clones in this sample may be carry-over from other donors' samples. Both conserved end residues are part of each CDR3. The D gene is left open where the match is weak. The size field is filled for only some rows; it gives once, few, many or a size class.

clone_size,j_call,cdr3_length,v_call,d_call,cdr3_nt,cdr3_aa
-,TRBJ2-5,14,TRBV7-9,-,TGTGCCAGCAGCTTAACGGCGGGACCCGAGACCCAGTACTTC,CASSLTAGPETQYF
many,TRBJ1-2,15,TRBV28,TRBD1,TGTGCCAGCAGTTTGACAGGGGGTTCTAACTATGGCTACACCTTC,CASSLTGGSNYGYTF
-,TRBJ2-2,16,TRBV11-2,TRBD1,TGTGCCAGCTCGCCCGGACAGGGTTCGAACACCGGGGAGCTGTTTTTT,CASSPGQGSNTGELFF
many,TRBJ1-5,15,TRBV6-1,-,TGTGCCAGCAGCCGGGACCTCAGAGGGGATCAGCCCCAGCATTTT,CASSRDLRGDQPQHF
-,TRBJ1-1,11,TRBV27,-,TGTGCCAGCAGCTCGGGGCAAGGGGCTTTCTTT,CASSSGQGAFF
many,TRBJ2-5,14,TRBV9,-,TGTGCCAGCAGCGTTTCCGGGACCCAAGAGACCCAGTACTTC,CASSVSGTQETQYF
few,TRBJ1-2,15,TRBV11-2,-,TGTGCCAGCAGCTTAGACTCAGGGTATGGCTATGGCTACACCTTC,CASSLDSGYGYGYTF
many,TRBJ1-6,15,TRBV2,-,TGTGCCAGCACGGTCGGCGGGCGGGTTAATTCACCCCTCCACTTT,CASTVGGRVNSPLHF
-,TRBJ1-2,14,TRBV5-1,-,TGCGCCAGCAGCTTGGAGCCAGGGCTTGGCGGCTACACCTTC,CASSLEPGLGGYTF
-,TRBJ2-7,15,TRBV6-4,-,TGTGCCAGCAGTGAGGATGAGGGGATATCCTACGAGCAGTACTTC,CASSEDEGISYEQYF
many,TRBJ2-3,18,TRBV10-3,TRBD2,TGTGCCATCAGTGTAAATCTAGCGGGGGTTATTACCACAGATACGCAGTATTTT,CAISVNLAGVITTDTQYF
-,TRBJ1-1,14,TRBV28,-,TGTGCCAGCAGTTTAATGGGGGCGCGCACTGAAGCTTTCTTT,CASSLMGARTEAFF
-,TRBJ1-5,13,TRBV30,-,TGTGCCTGGAGTCCCAGGAGGGATCAGCCCCAGCATTTT,CAWSPRRDQPQHF
many,TRBJ2-5,12,TRBV20-1,-,TGCAGTGCTAGAGTAGAGGGAGAGACCCAGTGCTTC,CSARVEGETQCF
many,TRBJ1-1,18,TRBV7-2,TRBD1,TGTGCCAGCAGCTTAAGGGGACAGGGGGCGATGGCGAACACTGAAGCTTTCTTT,CASSLRGQGAMANTEAFF
many,TRBJ1-1,15,TRBV18,-,TGTGCCAGCTCACCACCCGCAGGGAGAGGCACTGAAGCTTTCTTT,CASSPPAGRGTEAFF
-,TRBJ1-1,16,TRBV12-3/TRBV12-4,-,TGTGCCAGCAGACCCCGGGGGGGGGCGCGTTCCACTGAAGCTTTCTTT,CASRPRGGARSTEAFF
-,TRBJ1-2,14,TRBV12-3/TRBV12-4,-,TGTGCCAGCAGTCACCCTGCCCGTAACTATGGCTACACCTTC,CASSHPARNYGYTF
many,TRBJ1-3,15,TRBV11-2,-,TGTGCCAGCAGCTTAGTAAATCAAGCTGGAAACACCATATATTTT,CASSLVNQAGNTIYF
-,TRBJ2-7,16,TRBV27,-,TGTGCCAGCAGTTTATCGATTGGGGGGAGCTCCTACGAGCAGTACTTC,CASSLSIGGSSYEQYF
many,TRBJ2-7,11,TRBV7-8,-,TGTGCCAGCAGCTTATCGCCCGAGCAGTACTTC,CASSLSPEQYF
many,TRBJ1-2,12,TRBV2,TRBD1,TGTGCCAGCAAAAAGGACCAGGGGGCGAACACCTTC,CASKKDQGANTF
-,TRBJ1-1,15,TRBV19,-,TGTGCCAGTAGTAGTTTTGCCGCCGGGAACACTGAAGCTTTCTTT,CASSSFAAGNTEAFF
many,TRBJ2-7,11,TRBV2,-,TGTGCCAGCACCTCGAGCTACGAGCAGTACTTC,CASTSSYEQYF
many,TRBJ2-5,16,TRBV19,TRBD1,TGTGCCAGTAGTGGACTCGGGACAGGGAAACAAGAGACCCAGTACTTC,CASSGLGTGKQETQYF
many,TRBJ1-1,15,TRBV5-1,-,TGCGCCAGCAGCGGGGGTCAGGGGTTGGGTACTGAAGCTTTCTTT,CASSGGQGLGTEAFF
many,TRBJ1-2,14,TRBV20-1,TRBD1,TGCAGTGCTACCCGGGACAGGGGACTAGGAGGCTACACCTTC,CSATRDRGLGGYTF
-,TRBJ1-2,14,TRBV6-1,TRBD1,TGTGCCAGCAGTACCTGGGACAGAAACTATGGCTACACCTTC,CASSTWDRNYGYTF
many,TRBJ2-5,15,TRBV12-3/TRBV12-4,-,TGTGCCAGCAGTTATCTCCGGACCAACCTAGAGACCCAGTACTTC,CASSYLRTNLETQYF
few,TRBJ1-6,15,TRBV5-1,-,TGCGCCAGCAGCTTGGTAGCGGGACTGAATTCACCCCTCCACTTT,CASSLVAGLNSPLHF
many,TRBJ2-7,13,TRBV20-1,-,TGCAGTGCTAGACAGGGTGCCATCTACGAGCAGTACTTC,CSARQGAIYEQYF
many,TRBJ2-5,15,TRBV7-6,-,TGTGCCAGCAGCTTAGAGGGGCTATACCAAGAGACCCAGTACTTC,CASSLEGLYQETQYF
many,TRBJ1-6,14,TRBV12-3/TRBV12-4,TRBD1,TGTGCCAGCAGTTCCGGGACAGGGGATTCACCCCTCCACTTT,CASSSGTGDSPLHF
-,TRBJ2-7,13,TRBV19,-,TGTGCCAGTACTCCACCGAATTCCTACGAGCAGTACTTC,CASTPPNSYEQYF
-,TRBJ1-6,17,TRBV27,TRBD1,TGTGCCAGCAGTCTCAGAGAACAGGGGGCCTATAATTCACCCCTCCACTTT,CASSLREQGAYNSPLHF
many,TRBJ2-7,12,TRBV20-1,-,TGCAGTGCTAGAATGCTAGGGGGCGAGCAGTACTTC,CSARMLGGEQYF
many,TRBJ2-7,16,TRBV11-2,-,TGTGCCAGCAGCTTAGATCTGTTAGGGGGGGGATACGAGCAGTACTTC,CASSLDLLGGGYEQYF
-,TRBJ2-7,18,TRBV11-2,TRBD2,TGTGCCAGCAGCCGTCGGGGACTAGCGAAAGCCCACTCCTACGAGCAGTACTTC,CASSRRGLAKAHSYEQYF
-,TRBJ2-7,12,TRBV11-2,-,TGTGCCAGCAGCTCCTCTAGCGTCGAGCAGTACTTC,CASSSSSVEQYF
many,TRBJ1-6,16,TRBV28,-,TGTGCCAGCAGTTTCCAGACGAGCTCCTATAATTCACCCCTCCACTTT,CASSFQTSSYNSPLHF
-,TRBJ1-6,13,TRBV13,-,TGTGCCAGCAGCTTGGCGCTTGGGACACCCCTCCACTTT,CASSLALGTPLHF
many,TRBJ1-5,16,TRBV28,-,TGTGCCAGCAGTCCTCCCCATCGGGGAAGGGGTCAGCCCCAGCATTTT,CASSPPHRGRGQPQHF
-,TRBJ1-1,14,TRBV28,-,TGTGCCAGCAGTTTGACAGGACTTCTAACTGAAGCTTTCTTT,CASSLTGLLTEAFF
many,TRBJ1-2,12,TRBV29-1,TRBD1,TGCAGCGTTCGACAGGGCGACTATGGCTACACCTTC,CSVRQGDYGYTF
-,TRBJ2-7,15,TRBV3-1,TRBD1,TGTGCCAGCAGCCAACTAACCGGGACAGGGGTCGAGCAGTACTTC,CASSQLTGTGVEQYF
many,TRBJ2-7,15,TRBV9,TRBD1,TGTGCCAGCAGCGTAGCGACAGGGCACTCCTACGAGCAGTACTTC,CASSVATGHSYEQYF
many,TRBJ2-7,15,TRBV4-1,TRBD1,TGCGCCAGCAGCCAAGATGGGACAGGGTTCTACGAGCAGTACTTC,CASSQDGTGFYEQYF
-,TRBJ1-1,16,TRBV4-1,TRBD1,TGCGCCAGCAGCCACTTTGTAGGGACAGGGGAGACTGAAGCTTTCTTT,CASSHFVGTGETEAFF
-,TRBJ1-6,14,TRBV5-1,-,TGCGCCAGCAGCTTGTGGTCCGGGAATTCACCCCTCCACTTT,CASSLWSGNSPLHF
many,TRBJ2-7,14,TRBV19,-,TGTGCCAGTAGTATAAGGAAGGGAACCTACGAGCAGTACTTC,CASSIRKGTYEQYF
many,TRBJ1-2,16,TRBV6-1,-,TGTGCCAGCAGTGGATACTACGAGCTCGGGAACTATGGCTACACCTTC,CASSGYYELGNYGYTF